This T cell receptor (beta chain) appears in the sequencing data of a study of cytomegalovirus exposure and HLA in healthy donors. V gave up 6 bases and J gave up 4 bases; unmatched junction bases: 8. The CDR3 contains 15 residues. CDR1 and CDR2 from the germline V gene are MNHEY and SMNVEV (reference sequence). Amplification used 60 Vbeta primers and 13 Jbeta primers. Using immunoSEQ multiplex PCR, the repertoire was profiled, and TCRdb retains in-frame clones only, with some absent. This sample has about 190,000 clones; about three quarters occur once, and the top ten carry about 1%. This receptor was taken from a woman aged 40 to 50 in good health and CMV-seronegative. Material for sequencing was PBMCs. The gene calls are TRBV27 and TRBJ1-4, with 7 nucleotides matching TRBD1. In DNA form, the CDR3 reads TGTGCCAGCAGCAACCGGGACAGAGTTAATGAAAAACTGTTTTTT. Protein sequence: CASSNRDRVNEKLFF.